The entry that follows covers one T cell receptor (beta chain) sequence. TCRdb keeps only in-frame clones here, not all; method: immunoSEQ multiplex PCR. The sample yields hundreds of thousands of clones, around 87% seen once. The entry originates in a study of shared T cell receptors in the human thymus. The sample also formed part of further work on human thymus T cells. That work adds: Resections from corrective heart surgery supplied the thymus tissue. Usage of V and J genes appeared biased in thymic and blood repertoires. Related studies found that unrelated individuals share highly overlapping thymic repertoires.

This sequence originates from a boy under three years old with a congenital heart defect. The sample was thymocytes.

The CDR3 spells CASSHACRTGNLGGYTF. The CDR3 coding sequence is TGTGCCAGTAGTCACGCATGTCGGACAGGGAACTTGGGTGGCTACACCTTC. V gene TRBV19 combines with J gene TRBJ1-2; 8 bases map to TRBD1. This CDR3 has 17 residues. V lost 5 bases and J lost 7; bases outside the gene matches: 18. In germline, CDR1 is LNHDA, CDR2 SQIVND (reference sequence).